This T cell receptor (beta chain) came from a study of early T cells in non-severe SARS-CoV-2 infection. Individually, cDNA molecules had unique molecular identifiers attached to them. A single record per CDR3 protein comes from TCRdb applying MiXCR to the 5' RACE reads. The sample shows fewer than 50,000 distinct CDR3 sequences, roughly 6% of them seen only once. This clonotype was detected ten times or more. With 0 bases removed from V and 9 bases from J, the gap between germline ends came to 16 bases. Germline CDR1 and CDR2: SGHRS and YFSETQ. CDR3 size: 15 residues. The rearrangement joins TRBV5-1 to TRBJ2-1; D is perhaps TRBD1 (5 bases). This receptor was obtained from an adult who was a healthcare worker with PCR-confirmed SARS-CoV-2 infection or an uninfected control (not recorded which). Source material: whole blood. The CDR3 protein is CASSLVAQGAGEQFF. The CDR3 DNA is TGCGCCAGCAGCTTGGTGGCCCAGGGCGCTGGTGAGCAGTTCTTC.